This T cell receptor beta chain is from a study of cytomegalovirus exposure and HLA in healthy donors. Study-wide background: The 500 to 750 first-cohort repertoires and the 95 to 150 validation repertoires shared the same platform, a later analysis reported.

Study-wide findings and caveats: Confirmation in vitro established that a few CMV-associated chains were specific for CMV antigens. The study labeled more than 150 TCR beta chains cytomegalovirus-associated.

Produced via immunoSEQ multiplex PCR; TCRdb's table is partial and in-frame only. The repertoire has around 200,000 clones, around nine tenths of them found once; the top ten carry just under 3%. To note about this clone: Its matching antigen is unknown. Compared with germline, one end of the junction differs, possibly owing to a read error.

The CDR3 is made up of 14 amino acids. Germline assignment: CDR1 SGHTA and CDR2 FQGNSA. The chain links TRBV7-2 to TRBJ1-2, with TRBD1 as a possible D gene (5 bases). This sequence was found in a woman aged 18-35 years in good health and CMV-seronegative. Sequenced sample: PBMCs. The CDR3 loop reads CASSQGPKLQDYTF. In DNA form, the CDR3 reads TGTGCCAGCAGCCAAGGGCCTAAACTACAGGACTACACTTTC.